This note documents a single TCR beta chain sequence. What it binds is unknown. Germline V gene sequence: CDR1 LGHNT, CDR2 FRNRAP. The CDR3 length is 15 residues. The V end lost 4 bases, the J end lost 4 bases, and 16 bases lay between the germline ends. The data were taken from a study of cytomegalovirus exposure and HLA in healthy donors. Regarding the study as a whole: Highest at DRB1 and lowest at HLA-C, TCR association rates differed among HLA loci in a later analysis. Some V segments, TRBV6-2 and TRBV6-3 among them, were indistinguishable and were therefore excluded. Reportedly, cytomegalovirus status was diagnosed with high sensitivity and specificity.

Use of 60 Vbeta and 13 Jbeta primers characterized the PCR. Method: immunoSEQ multiplex PCR; TCRdb's copy keeps in-frame clones and lacks some. The sample has about 110,000 clones; 65% to 75% are singletons. Sequencing used PBMCs. This chain connects TRBV12-5 to TRBJ1-2, with TRBD1 as a possible D gene (5 bases). This receptor was identified in a man aged 30 to 45 in good health and CMV-seropositive. The CDR3, as DNA: TGTGCTAGTGGTTCCCCCACAGGTCTCCGCTATGGCTACACCTTC. Amino acids: CASGSPTGLRYGYTF. Based on the CDR3 plus reference TRBV12-5 and TRBJ1-2, the full variable domain is DARVTQTPRHKVTEMGQEVTMRCQPILGHNTVFWYRQTMMQGLELLAYFRNRAPLDDSGMPKDRFSAEMPDATLATLKIQPSEPRDSAVYFCASGSPTGLRYGYTFGSGTRLTVV.